The 23 T cell receptor beta chains below were found in one sample sequenced in a study of spatial heterogeneity in lung cancer. TCRdb processed the 5' RACE reads anew with MiXCR; each CDR3 protein has one entry. The sample yields nearly 95,000 distinct CDR3 sequences, 19% seen once. As for time point: blood at routine non-recurrence follow-up after resection. Sample: PBMCs, taken at follow-up. The receptors originated from a male donor with early-stage non-small cell lung cancer.

The sample holds one count of this clonotype. The CDR3, as DNA: TGTGCCAGCAGTGAAGAGGGGAGGACCCAGTACTTC. Protein product: CASSEEGRTQYF. The chain employs TRBV6-1 and TRBJ2-5; D may be TRBD1 or TRBD2 (5 bases each). The CDR3 covers 12 residues. V was pared by 1 base and J by 7 bases, with 7 bases between. CDR1 is MNHNS, CDR2 SASEGT, per germline.

This clonotype was picked up many times. The J gene is TRBJ1-5, the V gene TRBV19; 9 bases map to TRBD1. V lost 5 bases and J lost 9; bases outside the gene matches: 8. The CDR3 is 14 residues long. Per germline, CDR1 LNHDA and CDR2 SQIVND (reference sequence). Here the CDR3 reads CASSSGTGSAPQHF. The CDR3 coding sequence is TGTGCCAGTAGTTCCGGGACAGGGAGTGCGCCCCAGCATTTT.

This clonotype was observed a handful of times. The chain has TRBV6-2 or TRBV6-3 and TRBJ2-3; D is perhaps TRBD1 (5 bases). V was trimmed by 5 bases and J by 0 bases, leaving 15 bases between them. The CDR3 is 16 amino acids. Germline values: CDR1 MNHEY, CDR2 SVGEGT. The DNA of the CDR3 is TGTGCCAGCAGTGACCGTCAGGGCGGAAGCACAGATACGCAGTATTTT. Its protein is CASSDRQGGSTDTQYF.

This clonotype was counted only a few times. The chain links TRBV5-4 to TRBJ1-4, with D possibly matching TRBD1 (5 bases). The germline gives CDR1 SGHNT, CDR2 YYREEE (reference sequence). V shed 0 bases and J shed 5 bases, with 14 bases lying between them. The CDR3 totals 16 residues. The CDR3 reads CASSLDLPGRNEKLFF. CDR3 nucleotide sequence: TGTGCCAGCAGCTTGGATCTCCCGGGACGGAATGAAAAACTGTTTTTT.

The chain couples TRBV12-3 or TRBV12-4 to TRBJ2-3, with 8 bases identical to TRBD2. The CDR3 is 16 amino acids. V was clipped by 5 bases and J by 2 bases; unmatched bases: 9. CDR3 sequence (DNA): TGTGCCAGCAGTAACCCAGCGGGAGAGAACACAGATACGCAGTATTTT. It specifies CASSNPAGENTDTQYF.

About this clonotype: Since no conserved phenylalanine or tryptophan closes the CDR3, a read error is the likely cause. The chain is built from TRBV5-6 and TRBJ1-5, with 11 bases that match TRBD1. V dropped 3 bases and J dropped 7; count of bases not matched to a gene: 6. The CDR3 length is 15 residues. CDR1 and CDR2 from the germline V gene are SGHDT and YYEEEE. The chain's CDR3 is CASSWGQGDYQPQHY. The CDR3 DNA reads as TGTGCCAGCAGCTGGGGACAGGGGGATTACCAGCCCCAGCATTAT.

This clonotype has just a few counts. The chain links TRBV28 to TRBJ2-1; D uncertain. The CDR3 totals 13 residues. CDR1 is MDHEN, CDR2 SYDVKM, per germline. Trimming shortened V by 5 bases and J by 7 bases, and 12 bases separated the two germline ends. The CDR3 DNA reads TGTGCCAGCAGTCCACCCCCGTTGAATGAGCAGTTCTTC. It encodes CASSPPPLNEQFF. Based on the CDR3 plus reference TRBV28 and TRBJ2-1, the full variable domain is DVKVTQSSRYLVKRTGEKVFLECVQDMDHENMFWYRQDPGLGLRLIYFSYDVKMKEKGDIPEGYSVSREKKERFSLILESASTNQTSMYLCASSPPPLNEQFFGPGTRLTVL.

This rearrangement joins TRBV5-7 to TRBJ2-3, with D unclear. TRBV5-7 is known as an ORF, though its function is uncertain. The V end was cut by 4 bases, the J end by 6 bases, with 18 bases between. The CDR3 loop spans 15 amino acids. CDR3 sequence: CASSTATDCSDTQYF. In DNA, the CDR3 is TGTGCCAGCAGCACCGCAACTGATTGCTCGGATACGCAGTATTTT.

For the CDR3, the DNA is TGTGCCATCAGCCGACAGGGCACTGAAGCTTTCTTT. Protein: CAISRQGTEAFF. The V call is TRBV10-3, the J call TRBJ1-1, with 7 bases aligning to TRBD1. The germline V gene has CDR1 ENHRY and CDR2 SYGVKD. J gave up 4 bases and V 6 bases, and 2 bases lay outside the gene matches. The CDR3 contains 12 residues.

This clonotype was counted between two and nine times. The gene calls are TRBV25-1 and TRBJ2-3; D unclear. CDR1 MGHDK and CDR2 SYGVNS come from the germline V gene. V was trimmed by 0 bases and J by 1 base, leaving 8 bases between them. The CDR3 consists of 15 residues. The CDR3 sequence is CASSEYRLGTDTQYF. The DNA of the CDR3 is TGTGCCAGCAGTGAATACAGACTCGGCACAGATACGCAGTATTTT.

This clonotype was observed a few times. The V gene is TRBV7-9, the J gene TRBJ2-1, with 12 nucleotides matching TRBD2. With V trimmed by 2 bases and J by 1 base, 9 bases remained unmatched. CDR1 is SEHNR, CDR2 FQNEAQ, per germline (reference sequence). The CDR3 spans 19 residues. DNA for the CDR3: TGTGCCAGCAGCTTATTTGCTAGCGGGGGGGCCCGTTCCTACAATGAGCAGTTCTTC. Its translation: CASSLFASGGARSYNEQFF.

The chain links TRBV21-1 to TRBJ2-4; the table's TRBD2 call for D was not verified on the DNA. TRBV21-1 is a pseudogene segment. The CDR3 extends over 20 amino acids. CDR3 in amino acids: CASSERPGLAGVCVKNIQYF. The CDR3 DNA reads as TGTGCCAGCAGCGAAAGACCGGGACTAGCGGGAGTCTGTGTCAAAAACATTCAGTACTTC.

This clonotype came up a few times. The gene calls are TRBV12-3 or TRBV12-4 and TRBJ1-5; 8 positions agree with TRBD1. With V trimmed by 6 bases and J by 7 bases, 17 bases remained unmatched. The CDR3 is made up of 17 amino acids. The CDR3, as DNA: TGTGCCAGCAGCCGGGGGGGACAGGCGCGGGCCGGCCAGCCCCAGCATTTT. Protein product: CASSRGGQARAGQPQHF.

Only a few counts were recorded for this clonotype. The V and J genes are TRBV19 and TRBJ1-5; D is uncertain. The CDR3 length is 14 residues. Germline lookup yields CDR1 LNHDA and CDR2 SQIVND (reference sequence). V was trimmed by 7 bases and J by 0 bases, leaving 10 bases between them. In DNA, the CDR3 is TGTGCCAGTATTAAACGGGATAGCAATCAGCCCCAGCATTTT. Translating it yields CASIKRDSNQPQHF.

The chain couples TRBV4-1 to TRBJ1-4, with 8 nucleotides matching TRBD1. In germline, CDR1 is MGHRA, CDR2 YSYEKL. This CDR3 is built from 16 residues. V was pared by 3 bases and J by 4 bases, with 7 bases of the junction left unmatched. In DNA, the CDR3 is TGCGCCAGCAGCCAGACAGGGGTTCGCGGTAATGAAAAACTGTTTTTT. Its translation: CASSQTGVRGNEKLFF.

J is TRBJ2-2 and V is TRBV30, with D perhaps given as TRBD1 or TRBD2 (5 bases each). The CDR3 contains 15 residues. Trimming removed 3 bases at V and 4 bases at J, with 15 bases between. Germline-derived CDR1 and CDR2 are GTSNPN and SVGIG (reference sequence). The CDR3 DNA sequence: TGTGCCTGGAGACGAGGGGCGCAGGGCACCGGGGAGCTGTTTTTT. This encodes CAWRRGAQGTGELFF. Complete variable domain (other parts from reference TRBV30 and TRBJ2-2): SQTIHQWPATLVQPVGSPLSLECTVEGTSNPNLYWYRQAAGRGLQLLFYSVGIGQISSEVPQNLSASRPQDRQFILSSKKLLLSDSGFYLCAWRRGAQGTGELFFGEGSRLTVL.

This clonotype was observed a few times. The rearrangement joins TRBV20-1 to TRBJ2-7, with TRBD2 matching over 9 bases. The CDR3 has 14 residues. V lost 2 bases, J lost 5 bases, and 7 bases stayed unmatched. Germline V gene sequence: CDR1 DFQATT, CDR2 SNEGSKA (reference sequence). CDR3 in DNA: TGCAGTGCTAGAATTTCAGCGGGAGGCCACGAGCAGTACTTC. As protein: CSARISAGGHEQYF.

This clonotype has just a few counts. The rearrangement joins TRBV7-9 to TRBJ2-3; a weak D match, TRBD2 (5 bases). The length of the CDR3 is 15 residues. V lost 5 bases to trimming and J lost 0 bases, with 12 bases between them. Germline CDR1 SEHNR, CDR2 FQNEAQ (reference sequence). In DNA form, the CDR3 reads TGTGCCAGCAGCCAAGGAGGCGTTAGCACAGATACGCAGTATTTT. Protein: CASSQGGVSTDTQYF.

The chain is built from TRBV19 and TRBJ2-1; possibly TRBD1 for D (5 bases). V lost 6 bases and J lost 3, with 18 bases in between. CDR3 size: 16 residues. The V gene's germline CDR1 is LNHDA and CDR2 SQIVND (reference sequence). CDR3 protein: CASRSPRAESYNEQFF. The CDR3 coding sequence is TGTGCCAGTAGATCCCCCAGGGCAGAGAGCTACAATGAGCAGTTCTTC. Full variable domain (rest looked up from reference TRBV19 and TRBJ2-1): DGGITQSPKYLFRKEGQNVTLSCEQNLNHDAMYWYRQDPGQGLRLIYYSQIVNDFQKGDIAEGYSVSREKKESFPLTVTSAQKNPTAFYLCASRSPRAESYNEQFFGPGTRLTVL.

The V gene is TRBV12-3 or TRBV12-4, the J gene TRBJ2-2; D gene uncertain. With 5 bases removed from V and 6 bases from J, the gap between germline ends came to 7 bases. CDR3 length: 12 amino acids. CDR3 amino acids: CASSGIAGELFF. Written as DNA, the CDR3 is TGTGCCAGCAGTGGGATCGCCGGGGAGCTGTTTTTT.

This clonotype came up many times. The chain recombines TRBV4-1 with TRBJ2-5; maybe TRBD2 (5 bases). V lost 0 bases and J lost 11, with 10 bases in between. Germline V gene sequence: CDR1 MGHRA, CDR2 YSYEKL. The CDR3 is 12 residues long. This CDR3 is CASSQDLGSQYF. CDR3 nucleotide sequence: TGCGCCAGCAGCCAAGATTTGGGGAGTCAGTACTTC.

This clonotype was observed a handful of times. The genes are TRBV20-1 and TRBJ2-3; D unresolved. CDR3 length: 15 residues. Looked up from germline, CDR1 is DFQATT and CDR2 is SNEGSKA (reference sequence). V was trimmed by 5 bases and J by 4 bases, leaving 19 bases between them. As DNA, the CDR3 is TGCAGTGCTCTCGATTCTGGGATTGGAGCAGATACGCAGTATTTT. Amino acid sequence: CSALDSGIGADTQYF.

This clonotype was found many times. V is TRBV3-1 and J is TRBJ2-2; D uncertain. This CDR3 contains 12 residues. Trimming left V 4 bases short and J 4 bases short, with 4 bases between. From germline, CDR1 is LGHDT and CDR2 YNNKEL (reference sequence). CDR3 protein: CASSPGTGELFF. CDR3 bases: TGTGCCAGCAGCCCGGGCACCGGGGAGCTGTTTTTT.